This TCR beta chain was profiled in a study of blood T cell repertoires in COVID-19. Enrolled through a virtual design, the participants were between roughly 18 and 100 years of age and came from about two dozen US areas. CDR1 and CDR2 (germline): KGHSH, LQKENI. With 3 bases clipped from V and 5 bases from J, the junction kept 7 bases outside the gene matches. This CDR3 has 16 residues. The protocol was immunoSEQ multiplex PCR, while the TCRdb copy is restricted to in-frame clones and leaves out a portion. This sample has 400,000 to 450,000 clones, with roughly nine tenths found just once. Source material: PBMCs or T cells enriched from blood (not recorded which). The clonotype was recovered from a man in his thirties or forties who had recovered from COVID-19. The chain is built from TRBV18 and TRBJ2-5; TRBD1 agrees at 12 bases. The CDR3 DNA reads TGTGCCAGCTCACCCCCGGGGACAGGGGGCAAGGAGACCCAGTACTTC. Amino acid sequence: CASSPPGTGGKETQYF. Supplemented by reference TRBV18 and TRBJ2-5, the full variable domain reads NAGVMQNPRHLVRRRGQEARLRCSPMKGHSHVYWYRQLPEEGLKFMVYLQKENIIDESGMPKERFSAEFPKEGPSILRIQQVVRGDSAAYFCASSPPGTGGKETQYFGPGTRLLVL.